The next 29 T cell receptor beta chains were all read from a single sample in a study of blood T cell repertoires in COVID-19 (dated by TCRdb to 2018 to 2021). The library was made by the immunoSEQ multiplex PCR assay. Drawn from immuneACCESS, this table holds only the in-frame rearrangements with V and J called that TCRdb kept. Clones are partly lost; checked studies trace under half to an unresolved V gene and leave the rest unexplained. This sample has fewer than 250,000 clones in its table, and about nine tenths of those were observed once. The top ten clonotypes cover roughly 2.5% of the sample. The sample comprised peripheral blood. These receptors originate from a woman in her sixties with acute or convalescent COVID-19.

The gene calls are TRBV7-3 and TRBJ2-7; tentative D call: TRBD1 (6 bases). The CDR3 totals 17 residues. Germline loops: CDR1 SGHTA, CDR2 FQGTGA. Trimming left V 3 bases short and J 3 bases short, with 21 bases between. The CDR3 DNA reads TGTGCCAGCAGCTTGGGGCGTCGTTCAGGGGCCGGCTACGAGCAGTACTTC. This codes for CASSLGRRSGAGYEQYF.

This CDR3 reads CSASKGRGWSYEQYF. Here the CDR3 DNA reads TGCAGTGCTAGTAAAGGAAGAGGGTGGTCCTACGAGCAGTACTTC. The chain links TRBV20-1 to TRBJ2-7; TRBD2 might be the D (5 bases). Germline V gene lookup returns CDR1 DFQATT and CDR2 SNEGSKA (reference sequence). V was clipped by 3 bases and J by 1 base, with 16 bases between them. The CDR3 contains 15 residues.

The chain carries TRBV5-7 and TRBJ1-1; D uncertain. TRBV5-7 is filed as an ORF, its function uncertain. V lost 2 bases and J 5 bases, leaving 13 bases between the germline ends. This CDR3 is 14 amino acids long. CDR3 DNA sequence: TGTGCCAGCAGCTTTGTGGAGGGCCGAACTGAAGCTTTCTTT. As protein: CASSFVEGRTEAFF.

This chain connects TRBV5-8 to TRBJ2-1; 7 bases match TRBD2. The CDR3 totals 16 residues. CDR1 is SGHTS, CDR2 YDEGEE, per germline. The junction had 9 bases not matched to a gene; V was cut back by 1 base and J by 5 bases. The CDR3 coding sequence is TGTGCCAGCAGCTTGTCTAGCGGTGTAATTCACAATGAGCAGTTCTTC. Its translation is CASSLSSGVIHNEQFF.

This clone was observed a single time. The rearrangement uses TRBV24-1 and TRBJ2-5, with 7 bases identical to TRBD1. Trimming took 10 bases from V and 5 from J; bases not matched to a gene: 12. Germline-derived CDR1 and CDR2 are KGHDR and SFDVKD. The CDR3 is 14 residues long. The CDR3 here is CATKTGSTRETQYF. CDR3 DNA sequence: TGTGCCACTAAGACAGGGTCCACTCGGGAGACCCAGTACTTC.

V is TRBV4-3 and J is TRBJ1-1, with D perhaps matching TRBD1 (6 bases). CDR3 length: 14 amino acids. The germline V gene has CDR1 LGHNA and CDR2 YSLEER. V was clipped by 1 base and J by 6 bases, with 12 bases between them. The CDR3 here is CASSQGTHRAEAFF. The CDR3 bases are TGCGCCAGCAGCCAAGGCACCCACAGGGCTGAAGCTTTCTTT.

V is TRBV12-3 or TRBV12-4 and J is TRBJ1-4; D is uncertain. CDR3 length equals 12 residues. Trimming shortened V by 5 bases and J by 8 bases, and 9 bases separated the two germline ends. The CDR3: CASSQAGEKLFF. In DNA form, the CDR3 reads TGTGCCAGCAGTCAAGCCGGGGAAAAACTGTTTTTT.

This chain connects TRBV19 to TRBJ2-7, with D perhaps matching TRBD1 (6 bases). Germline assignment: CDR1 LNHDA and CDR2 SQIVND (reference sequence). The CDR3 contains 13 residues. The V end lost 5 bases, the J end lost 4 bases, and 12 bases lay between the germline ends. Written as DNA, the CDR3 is TGTGCCAGTAGTCTCCGGACAGCGTACGAGCAGTACTTC. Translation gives CASSLRTAYEQYF.

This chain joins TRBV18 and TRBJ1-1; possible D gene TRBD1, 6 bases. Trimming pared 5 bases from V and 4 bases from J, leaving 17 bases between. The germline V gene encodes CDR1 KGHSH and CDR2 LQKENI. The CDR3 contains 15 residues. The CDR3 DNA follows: TGTGCCAGCTCAGCAGCGGGGGGCAGGGTCACTGAAGCTTTCTTT. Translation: CASSAAGGRVTEAFF.

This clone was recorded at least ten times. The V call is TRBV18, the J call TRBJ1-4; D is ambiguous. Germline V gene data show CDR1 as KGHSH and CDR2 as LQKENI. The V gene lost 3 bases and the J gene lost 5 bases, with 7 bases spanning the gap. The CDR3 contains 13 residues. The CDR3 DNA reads TGTGCCAGCTCACCTGGCAGAAATGAAAAACTGTTTTTT. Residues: CASSPGRNEKLFF.

CDR3 in amino acids: CASSLGGRGNQAFF. In DNA, the CDR3 is TGTGCCAGCAGCTTGGGGGGACGGGGGAATCAAGCTTTCTTT. The chain is built from TRBV5-4 and TRBJ1-1; D perhaps matches TRBD1 (5 bases). CDR1 and CDR2 from the germline V gene are SGHNT and YYREEE (reference sequence). Trimming shortened V by 0 bases and J by 9 bases, and 15 bases separated the two germline ends. The CDR3 has 14 amino acids.

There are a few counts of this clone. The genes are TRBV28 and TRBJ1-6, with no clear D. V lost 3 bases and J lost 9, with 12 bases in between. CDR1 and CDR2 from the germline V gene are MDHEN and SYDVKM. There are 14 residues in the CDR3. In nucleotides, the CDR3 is TGTGCCAGCAGTTTGTTGGAGGTTAGTTCACCCCTCCACTTT. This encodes CASSLLEVSSPLHF.

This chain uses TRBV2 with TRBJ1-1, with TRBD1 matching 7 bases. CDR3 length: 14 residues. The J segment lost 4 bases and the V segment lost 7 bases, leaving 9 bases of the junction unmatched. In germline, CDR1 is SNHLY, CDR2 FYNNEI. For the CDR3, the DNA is TGTGCCAGCAACCGACAGGGTGGAGGCACTGAAGCTTTCTTT. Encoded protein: CASNRQGGGTEAFF.

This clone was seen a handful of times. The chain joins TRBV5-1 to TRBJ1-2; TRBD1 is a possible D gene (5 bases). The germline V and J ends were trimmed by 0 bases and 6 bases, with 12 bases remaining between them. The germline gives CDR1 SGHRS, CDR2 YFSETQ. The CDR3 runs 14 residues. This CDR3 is CASSLAAGFDGYTF. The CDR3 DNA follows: TGCGCCAGCAGCTTGGCGGCAGGGTTTGATGGCTACACCTTC.

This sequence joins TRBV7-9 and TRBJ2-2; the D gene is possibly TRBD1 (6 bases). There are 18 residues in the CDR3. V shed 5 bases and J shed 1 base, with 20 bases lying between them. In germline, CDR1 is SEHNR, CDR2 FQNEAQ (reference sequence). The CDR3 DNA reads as TGTGCCAGCAGCCCCGTCAGCCGGGACATCCTGAACACCGGGGAGCTGTTTTTT. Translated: CASSPVSRDILNTGELFF.

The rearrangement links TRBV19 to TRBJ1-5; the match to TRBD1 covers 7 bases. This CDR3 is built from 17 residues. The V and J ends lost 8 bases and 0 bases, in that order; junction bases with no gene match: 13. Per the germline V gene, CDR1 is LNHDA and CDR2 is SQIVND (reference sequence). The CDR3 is CASGGEGATYSNQPQHF. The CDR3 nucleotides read TGTGCCAGTGGCGGAGAGGGGGCAACTTATAGCAATCAGCCCCAGCATTTT.

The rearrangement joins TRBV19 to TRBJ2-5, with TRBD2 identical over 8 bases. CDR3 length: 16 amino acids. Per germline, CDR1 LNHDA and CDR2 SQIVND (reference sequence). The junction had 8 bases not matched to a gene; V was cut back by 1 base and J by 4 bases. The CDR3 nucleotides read TGTGCCAGTAGTATAGCTGGAGCGGGGGAGGGAGAGACCCAGTACTTC. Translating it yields CASSIAGAGEGETQYF.

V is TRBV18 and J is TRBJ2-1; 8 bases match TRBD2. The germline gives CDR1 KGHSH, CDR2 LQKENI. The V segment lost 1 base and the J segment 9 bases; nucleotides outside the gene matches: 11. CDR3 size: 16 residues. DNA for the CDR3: TGTGCCAGCTCACCACTAGCGGGACCCTCTACAGGTGAGCAGTTCTTC. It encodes CASSPLAGPSTGEQFF.

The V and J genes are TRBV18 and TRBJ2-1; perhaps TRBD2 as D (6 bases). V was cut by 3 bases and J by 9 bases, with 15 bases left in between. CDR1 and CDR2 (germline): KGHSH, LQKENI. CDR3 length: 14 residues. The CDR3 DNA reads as TGTGCCAGCTCACCTCCACGGGGGTTCACTGAGCAGTTCTTC. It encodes CASSPPRGFTEQFF.

CDR3 DNA sequence: TGTGCCAGCAGCGTGCTGACAGCCGGGGAGCTGTTTTTT. The encoded protein is CASSVLTAGELFF. The genes are TRBV9 and TRBJ2-2; possibly TRBD1 for D (5 bases). Germline V gives CDR1 SGDLS, CDR2 YYNGEE. CDR3 size: 13 residues. Trimming took 2 bases from V and 6 from J, leaving 8 bases between them.

The CDR3 loop is CASSIDRGGATDTQYF. The CDR3 DNA is TGTGCCAGTAGTATAGATCGCGGGGGGGCAACAGATACGCAGTATTTT. The V call is TRBV19, the J call TRBJ2-3, with TRBD2 matching 9 bases. With 0 bases clipped from V and 3 bases from J, the junction kept 4 bases outside the gene matches. Per germline, CDR1 LNHDA and CDR2 SQIVND (reference sequence). The CDR3 has 16 amino acids.

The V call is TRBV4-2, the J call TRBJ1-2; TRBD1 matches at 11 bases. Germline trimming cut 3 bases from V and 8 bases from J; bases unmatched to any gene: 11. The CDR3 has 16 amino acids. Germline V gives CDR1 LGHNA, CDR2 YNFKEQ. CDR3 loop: CASSHPSWGTGGGYTF. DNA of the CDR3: TGTGCCAGCAGCCATCCTTCCTGGGGGACAGGGGGAGGCTACACCTTC.

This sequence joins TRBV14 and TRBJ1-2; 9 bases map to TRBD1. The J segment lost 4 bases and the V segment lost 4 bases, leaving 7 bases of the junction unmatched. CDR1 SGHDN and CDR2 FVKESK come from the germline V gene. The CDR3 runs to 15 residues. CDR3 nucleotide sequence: TGTGCCAGCAGCCCTCCGGGACAGGGAAGCTATGGCTACACCTTC. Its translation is CASSPPGQGSYGYTF.

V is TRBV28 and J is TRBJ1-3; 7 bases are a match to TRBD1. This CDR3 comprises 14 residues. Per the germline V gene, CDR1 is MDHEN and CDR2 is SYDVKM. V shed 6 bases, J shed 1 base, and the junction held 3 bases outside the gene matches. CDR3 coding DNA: TGTGCCAGCAGACCGACAGGGTCTGGAAACACCATATATTTT. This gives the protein CASRPTGSGNTIYF. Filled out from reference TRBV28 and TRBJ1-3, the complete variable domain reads DVKVTQSSRYLVKRTGEKVFLECVQDMDHENMFWYRQDPGLGLRLIYFSYDVKMKEKGDIPEGYSVSREKKERFSLILESASTNQTSMYLCASRPTGSGNTIYFGEGSWLTVV.

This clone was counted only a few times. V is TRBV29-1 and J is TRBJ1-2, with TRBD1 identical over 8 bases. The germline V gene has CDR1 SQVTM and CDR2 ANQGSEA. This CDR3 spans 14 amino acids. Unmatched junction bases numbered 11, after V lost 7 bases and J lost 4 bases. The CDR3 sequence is CSAGPGQAFYGYTF. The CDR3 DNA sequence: TGCAGCGCTGGCCCGGGACAGGCCTTCTATGGCTACACCTTC.

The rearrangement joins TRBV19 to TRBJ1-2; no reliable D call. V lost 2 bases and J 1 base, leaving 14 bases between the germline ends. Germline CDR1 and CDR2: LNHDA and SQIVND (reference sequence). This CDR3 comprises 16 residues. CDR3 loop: CASSINPAGSNYGYTF. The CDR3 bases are TGTGCCAGTAGTATAAATCCCGCTGGGAGTAACTATGGCTACACCTTC.

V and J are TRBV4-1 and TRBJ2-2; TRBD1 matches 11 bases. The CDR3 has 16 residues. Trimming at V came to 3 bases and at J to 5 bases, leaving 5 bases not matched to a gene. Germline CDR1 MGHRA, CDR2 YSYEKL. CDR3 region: CASSHPRDRGTGELFF. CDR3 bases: TGCGCCAGCAGCCACCCCCGGGACAGGGGGACCGGGGAGCTGTTTTTT.

The CDR3 here is CASSYHSSYEQYF. The CDR3 nucleotides are TGTGCCAGCAGCTATCACAGCAGCTACGAGCAGTACTTC. The chain recombines TRBV28 with TRBJ2-7; D ambiguous. V was clipped by 6 bases and J by 3 bases, with 12 bases between them. The CDR3 spans 13 residues. Germline V CDR1 and CDR2: MDHEN, SYDVKM.

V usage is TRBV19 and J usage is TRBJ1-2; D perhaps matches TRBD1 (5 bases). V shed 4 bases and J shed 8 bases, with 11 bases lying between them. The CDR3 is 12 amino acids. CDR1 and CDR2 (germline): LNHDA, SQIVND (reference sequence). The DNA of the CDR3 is TGTGCCAGTAGTACGGGGAGGGGAGGCTACACCTTC. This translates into CASSTGRGGYTF.